This T cell receptor (beta chain) is from a study of PD-L1 blockade in urothelial cancer. The overall study: At 3 weeks (second dose) and 6 weeks after starting treatment, blood was analyzed.

Profiled with immunoSEQ multiplex PCR; TCRdb holds only in-frame clones, not every one. The sample comprises more than 30,000 clones, 80% to 90% of which are singletons, and 30% rests with the top ten. Urothelial carcinoma affected the patients, and it was locally advanced or metastatic. This receptor was taken from a man between 60 and 75 years old with urothelial cancer. This sample comprised PBMCs, obtained around atezolizumab (anti-PD-L1) treatment.

In nucleotides, the CDR3 is TGCGCCAGCAGCGGGGGACTTACAAATTCACCCCTCCACTTT. The encoded protein is CASSGGLTNSPLHF. The chain combines TRBV5-1 with TRBJ1-6; possible D gene TRBD1, 5 bases. The CDR3 has 14 residues. Deletions cut 4 bases from V and 7 bases from J, with 12 bases between. The germline V gene has CDR1 SGHRS and CDR2 YFSETQ.